These 5 T cell receptor beta chains came from one sample sequenced in a study of cytomegalovirus exposure and HLA in healthy donors. Sequencing was performed with immunoSEQ multiplex PCR; in TCRdb, only in-frame clones are kept and a portion is missing. The data contain 150,000 to 200,000 clones, roughly 90% of them singletons. Material: PBMCs. Receptors originate from a woman under 40 in good health and CMV-seronegative.

This clone was observed a handful of times. J is TRBJ1-2 and V is TRBV25-1, with D tentatively TRBD1 (5 bases). Germline-derived CDR1 and CDR2 are MGHDK and SYGVNS. This CDR3 contains 12 residues. Trimming removed 4 bases at V and 5 bases at J, with 8 bases between. The CDR3 nucleotides are TGTGCCAGCAGTGCGGGGCCTTATGGCTACACCTTC. Its protein product is CASSAGPYGYTF.

The chain employs TRBV7-2 and TRBJ1-5, with D maybe TRBD1 (5 bases). V dropped 5 bases and J dropped 3 bases, with 17 bases sitting between them. CDR1 SGHTA and CDR2 FQGNSA come from the germline V gene. The CDR3 runs to 16 residues. The CDR3 bases are TGTGCCAGCAGCCGCTCGGAGGACGGGACCAATCAGCCCCAGCATTTT. Translation: CASSRSEDGTNQPQHF.

CDR3 sequence (DNA): TGTGCCAGCAGTACAGGGGGCGGATGGAACACTGAAGCTTTCTTT. This gives the protein CASSTGGGWNTEAFF. V and J are TRBV6-5 and TRBJ1-1; 9 bases match TRBD1. With 5 bases clipped from V and 1 base from J, the junction kept 5 bases outside the gene matches. The V gene's germline CDR1 is MNHEY and CDR2 SVGAGI. This CDR3 comprises 15 residues.

The rearrangement links TRBV5-6 to TRBJ2-7; TRBD2 matches at 11 bases. CDR1 is SGHDT, CDR2 YYEEEE, per germline. CDR3 length: 17 residues. V was clipped by 5 bases and J by 0 bases; unmatched bases: 10. In nucleotides, the CDR3 is TGTGCCAGCAGGCTAGCGGGAGGTACCAGGAGCTCCTACGAGCAGTACTTC. Translated, it gives CASRLAGGTRSSYEQYF. The whole variable domain, remainder taken from reference TRBV5-6 and TRBJ2-7, is DAGVTQSPTHLIKTRGQQVTLRCSPKSGHDTVSWYQQALGQGPQFIFQYYEEEERQRGNFPDRFSGHQFPNYSSELNVNALLLGDSALYLCASRLAGGTRSSYEQYFGPGTRLTVT.

The gene calls are TRBV18 and TRBJ1-1; 7 bases fit TRBD1. From germline, CDR1 is KGHSH and CDR2 LQKENI. The CDR3 loop spans 16 amino acids. V shed 1 base and J 2 bases; nucleotides not matched to a gene: 7. The CDR3 nucleotides read TGTGCCAGCTCACCACTTACCGGGACAGCCAACACTGAAGCTTTCTTT. Its protein is CASSPLTGTANTEAFF.